The 19 T cell receptor beta chains below come from one sample, sequenced in a study of shared clonotypes between healthy human individuals. TCRdb's copy holds only in-frame clones and misses some; the assay was immunoSEQ multiplex PCR. The sample consists of 2 million to 2.5 million clones, 80% to 95% of them appearing once. Sequencing used naive CD4+ T cells from PBMCs. Subset here: CD45RA+ positively selected. Receptor source: a man aged 18 to 29 in good health. Some clones in this sample may be carry-over from other donors' samples.

The chain carries TRBV28 and TRBJ1-1, with D perhaps matching TRBD1 (5 bases). Trimming stripped 6 bases from V and 7 bases from J, with 15 bases between. Germline-derived CDR1 and CDR2 are MDHEN and SYDVKM. The CDR3 is made up of 13 amino acids. CDR3 loop: CASRKRGNSEAFF. The CDR3 coding sequence is TGTGCCAGCAGGAAAAGGGGAAATAGTGAAGCTTTCTTT.

This chain uses TRBV30 with TRBJ2-1; no firm D call. V was cut by 4 bases and J by 10 bases, with 14 bases left in between. CDR3 length: 12 residues. CDR1 is GTSNPN and CDR2 is SVGIG in the germline V gene (reference sequence). The CDR3: CAWIDPAKEQFF. DNA for the CDR3: TGTGCCTGGATTGACCCGGCAAAAGAGCAGTTCTTC.

This chain joins TRBV13 and TRBJ2-4; 9 bases fit TRBD2. The CDR3 covers 14 residues. The germline V gene encodes CDR1 PRHDT and CDR2 FYEKMQ (reference sequence). V gave up 6 bases and J gave up 4 bases; unmatched junction bases: 4. The CDR3 reads CASRRTSGKNIQYF. In DNA, the CDR3 is TGTGCCAGCAGGAGAACTAGCGGGAAAAACATTCAGTACTTC.

V and J are TRBV19 and TRBJ2-3; 9 bases agree with TRBD2. The V gene's germline CDR1 is LNHDA and CDR2 SQIVND (reference sequence). V lost 6 bases, J lost 2 bases, and 9 bases stayed unmatched. CDR3 length equals 16 residues. Here the CDR3 DNA reads TGTGCCAGTAGGACGACTAGCGGTTATTCCACAGATACGCAGTATTTT. This sequence encodes CASRTTSGYSTDTQYF.

The J gene is TRBJ2-7, the V gene TRBV6-5; D is undetermined. Between the trimmed V and J ends, which lost 2 bases and 2 bases, there was a span of 4 bases. The CDR3 is made up of 12 amino acids. From germline, CDR1 is MNHEY and CDR2 SVGAGI. The CDR3 reads CASSYATYEQYF. For the CDR3, the DNA is TGTGCCAGCAGTTACGCAACCTACGAGCAGTACTTC.

This sequence joins TRBV4-3 and TRBJ1-5, with unresolved D. Between the trimmed V and J ends, which lost 0 bases and 4 bases, there was a span of 10 bases. Germline-derived CDR1 and CDR2 are LGHNA and YSLEER. The CDR3 has 15 residues. In DNA, the CDR3 is TGCGCCAGCAGCCAAGAACCGACGGGAAATCAGCCCCAGCATTTT. Translation: CASSQEPTGNQPQHF.

This chain connects TRBV5-1 to TRBJ2-5; 8 bases are shared with TRBD1. The J call is in doubt because the DNA end fits TRBJ2-7 better. The CDR3 consists of 15 residues. Looked up from germline, CDR1 is SGHRS and CDR2 is YFSETQ. The CDR3 bases are TGCGCCAGCAGCTTGGAAACAGGGGGTTCCTACGAGCAGTACTTC. Translated, it gives CASSLETGGSYEQYF.

The chain links TRBV30 to TRBJ2-1; TRBD1 matches at 8 bases. CDR1 and CDR2 from the germline V gene are GTSNPN and SVGIG (reference sequence). Trimming removed 4 bases from V and 7 bases from J; junction bases left unmatched: 3. The CDR3 loop spans 12 amino acids. The chain's CDR3 is CAWNRGVNEQFF. CDR3 DNA sequence: TGTGCCTGGAACAGGGGGGTAAATGAGCAGTTCTTC.

This chain connects TRBV6-5 to TRBJ2-2; D possibly uses TRBD1 or TRBD2 (5 bases each). The V end lost 10 bases, the J end lost 4 bases, and 19 bases lay between the germline ends. Germline V gene data show CDR1 as MNHEY and CDR2 as SVGAGI. The CDR3 loop spans 15 amino acids. The CDR3 loop reads CATLSGGAGTGELFF. CDR3 sequence (DNA): TGTGCCACCCTCAGTGGTGGGGCGGGCACCGGGGAGCTGTTTTTT.

The chain combines TRBV19 with TRBJ1-5; TRBD1 might be the D (5 bases). The CDR3 runs to 15 residues. V was shortened by 6 bases and J by 4 bases, with 16 bases between the two germline ends. CDR1 and CDR2 from the germline V gene are LNHDA and SQIVND (reference sequence). The CDR3 nucleotides are TGTGCCAGTAGCCCTTGGGACGGACTAAATCAGCCCCAGCATTTT. Translation: CASSPWDGLNQPQHF.

V usage is TRBV14 and J usage is TRBJ1-2, with 8 bases identical to TRBD1. Per the germline V gene, CDR1 is SGHDN and CDR2 is FVKESK. The CDR3 loop spans 13 amino acids. The V gene end was trimmed by 5 bases and the J gene end by 2 bases; junction bases not matched to a gene: 1. The CDR3, as DNA: TGTGCCAGCAGCTACAGGGGGAACTATGGCTACACCTTC. Its protein is CASSYRGNYGYTF. Full variable domain (outside the CDR3, taken from reference TRBV14 and TRBJ1-2): EAGVTQFPSHSVIEKGQTVTLRCDPISGHDNLYWYRRVMGKEIKFLLHFVKESKQDESGMPNNRFLAERTGGTYSTLKVQPAELEDSGVYFCASSYRGNYGYTFGSGTRLTVV.

This sequence joins TRBV10-3 and TRBJ2-1; 11 positions match TRBD2. V was clipped by 7 bases and J by 8 bases; unmatched bases: 10. From germline, CDR1 is ENHRY and CDR2 SYGVKD. The CDR3 runs to 15 residues. CDR3 in amino acids: CAIIPSGSGRDEQFF. In DNA, the CDR3 is TGTGCCATCATCCCCTCGGGTAGCGGGAGGGATGAGCAGTTCTTC.

The rearrangement uses TRBV5-4 and TRBJ1-1; TRBD1 might be the D (6 bases). Germline assignment: CDR1 SGHNT and CDR2 YYREEE (reference sequence). The germline V and J ends were trimmed by 4 bases and 3 bases, with 22 bases remaining between them. CDR3 length: 17 residues. The CDR3: CASSPGPPGAGDTEAFF. CDR3 bases: TGTGCCAGCAGCCCAGGCCCCCCGGGGGCAGGGGACACTGAAGCTTTCTTT.

This clone has just one count. The rearrangement joins TRBV11-3 to TRBJ2-1; D possibly corresponds to TRBD2 (6 bases). Between the trimmed V and J ends, which lost 1 base and 8 bases, there was a span of 15 bases. The CDR3 is made up of 15 amino acids. CDR1 is SGHNT, CDR2 YENEEA, per germline. The CDR3: CASSLGLARRDEQFF. The CDR3 nucleotides are TGTGCCAGCAGCTTAGGGCTAGCGCGAAGAGATGAGCAGTTCTTC.

The rearrangement joins TRBV11-3 to TRBJ2-1, with D maybe TRBD1 (6 bases). The CDR3 runs to 13 residues. Germline V gene data show CDR1 as SGHNT and CDR2 as YENEEA. The V gene lost 4 bases and the J gene lost 9 bases, with 13 bases spanning the gap. The CDR3 loop is CASSSNRAGEQFF. In nucleotides, the CDR3 is TGTGCCAGCAGCTCTAACAGGGCGGGTGAGCAGTTCTTC.

The chain has TRBV7-2 and TRBJ2-7; maybe TRBD1 (7 bases). The CDR3 has 15 residues. Trimming removed 2 bases at V and 6 bases at J, with 17 bases between. Germline CDR1 is SGHTA and CDR2 is FQGNSA. This chain's CDR3 is CASSLNRGGNGEQYF. CDR3 nucleotide sequence: TGTGCCAGCAGCTTAAACAGGGGCGGGAATGGCGAGCAGTACTTC.

This rearrangement joins TRBV30 to TRBJ2-5; D is uncertain. CDR1 and CDR2 from the germline V gene are GTSNPN and SVGIG (reference sequence). V was trimmed by 4 bases and J by 0 bases, leaving 12 bases between them. The CDR3 is 14 amino acids. CDR3 sequence: CAWNRLANQETQYF. The CDR3 DNA sequence: TGTGCCTGGAATCGGTTGGCTAACCAAGAGACCCAGTACTTC.

This rearrangement joins TRBV2 to TRBJ2-1; D assignment may be TRBD1 or TRBD2 (5 bases each). V was pared by 4 bases and J by 6 bases, with 7 bases between. The CDR3 is 12 residues long. Germline V gene sequence: CDR1 SNHLY, CDR2 FYNNEI. The CDR3 is CASSGGTNEQFF. CDR3 DNA: TGTGCCAGCAGTGGGGGGACCAATGAGCAGTTCTTC.

The chain has TRBV5-1 and TRBJ2-7; 7 bases are shared with TRBD2. Trimming cost V 4 bases and J 7 bases; bases outside gene matches: 5. CDR3 size: 12 residues. From germline, CDR1 is SGHRS and CDR2 YFSETQ. In DNA, the CDR3 is TGCGCCAGCAGCCCTTGGGGGGGGGAGCAGTACTTC. Encoded protein: CASSPWGGEQYF.